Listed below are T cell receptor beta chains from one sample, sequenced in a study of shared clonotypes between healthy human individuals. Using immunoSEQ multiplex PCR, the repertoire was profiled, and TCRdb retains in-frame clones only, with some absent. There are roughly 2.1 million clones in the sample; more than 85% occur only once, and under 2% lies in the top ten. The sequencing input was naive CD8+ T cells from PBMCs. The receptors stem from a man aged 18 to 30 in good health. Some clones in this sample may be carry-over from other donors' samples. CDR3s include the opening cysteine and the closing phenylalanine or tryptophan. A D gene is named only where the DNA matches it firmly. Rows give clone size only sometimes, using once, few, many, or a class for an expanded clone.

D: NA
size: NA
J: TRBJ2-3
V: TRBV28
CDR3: CASGPRARAADTQYF
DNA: TGTGCCAGCGGCCCTAGGGCACGGGCTGCAGATACGCAGTATTTT

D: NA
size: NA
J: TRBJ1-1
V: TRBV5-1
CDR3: CASSLWANTEAFF
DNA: TGCGCCAGCAGCTTGTGGGCGAACACTGAAGCTTTCTTT

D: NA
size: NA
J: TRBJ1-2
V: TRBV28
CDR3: CASSLSGVGYGYTF
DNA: TGTGCCAGCAGTTTAAGCGGGGTCGGCTATGGCTACACCTTC

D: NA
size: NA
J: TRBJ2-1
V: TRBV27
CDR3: CASSPSIKGVYNEQFF
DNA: TGTGCCAGCAGTCCGTCAATCAAGGGGGTCTACAATGAGCAGTTCTTC

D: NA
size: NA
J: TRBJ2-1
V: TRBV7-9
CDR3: CASSLVGSITRTYNEQFF
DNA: TGTGCCAGCAGCTTAGTCGGGTCGATCACGAGAACCTACAATGAGCAGTTCTTC

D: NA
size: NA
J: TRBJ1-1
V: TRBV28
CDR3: CASSFSEGGTEAFF
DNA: TGTGCCAGCAGTTTTAGCGAGGGGGGCACTGAAGCTTTCTTT

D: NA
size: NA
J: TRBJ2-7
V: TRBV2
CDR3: CATEGVHEQYF
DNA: TGTGCCACCGAGGGGGTCCACGAGCAGTACTTC

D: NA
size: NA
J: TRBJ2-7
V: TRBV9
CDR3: CASSRLWETSYEQYF
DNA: TGTGCCAGCAGCCGCCTATGGGAGACCTCCTACGAGCAGTACTTC

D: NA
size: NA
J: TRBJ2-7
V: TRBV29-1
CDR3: CSVLSGKRYEQYF
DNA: TGCAGCGTTCTTTCAGGGAAACGGTACGAGCAGTACTTC

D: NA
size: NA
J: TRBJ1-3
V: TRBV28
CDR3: CASSYISGNTIYF
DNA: TGTGCCAGCAGTTATATCTCTGGAAACACCATATATTTT

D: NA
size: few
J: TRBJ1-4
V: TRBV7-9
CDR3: CASSPRTASNEKLFF
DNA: TGTGCCAGCAGCCCCCGGACAGCGTCTAATGAAAAACTGTTTTTT

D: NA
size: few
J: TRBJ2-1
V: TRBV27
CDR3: CASSFNSYNEQFF
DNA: TGTGCCAGCAGTTTCAACTCCTACAATGAGCAGTTCTTC

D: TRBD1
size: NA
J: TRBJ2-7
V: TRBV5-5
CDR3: CASSYGTGKTGYEQYF
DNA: TGTGCCAGCAGCTACGGGACAGGGAAAACGGGCTACGAGCAGTACTTC

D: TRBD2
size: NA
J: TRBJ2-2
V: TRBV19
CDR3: CASSIGLAGEDGELFF
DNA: TGTGCCAGTAGTATAGGGCTAGCGGGAGAGGACGGGGAGCTGTTTTTT